These 23 T cell receptor beta chains were all obtained from the same sample, sequenced in a study of cytotoxic CD8 clonotypes in ibrutinib-treated CLL. Clones were read by immunoSEQ multiplex PCR, and TCRdb kept only the in-frame ones, dropping some. The sample carries 150,000 to 250,000 clones, 72% recorded once. The sequences come from PBMCs, collected after 24 months of ibrutinib treatment. All receptors come from a human donor with chronic lymphocytic leukemia.

This clone was picked up a small number of times. J is TRBJ2-4 and V is TRBV14; D remains unclear. Trimming shortened V by 2 bases and J by 9 bases, and 14 bases separated the two germline ends. This CDR3 comprises 14 residues. CDR1 and CDR2 (germline): SGHDN, FVKESK. The CDR3 reads CASSQFDLDGIQYF. The CDR3 nucleotides are TGTGCCAGCAGCCAATTCGACCTAGACGGCATTCAGTACTTC.

The chain is built from TRBV28 and TRBJ2-2; D remains ambiguous. The CDR3 covers 12 residues. Between the trimmed V and J ends, which lost 5 bases and 4 bases, there was a span of 5 bases. CDR1 and CDR2 from the germline V gene are MDHEN and SYDVKM. CDR3 nucleotides: TGTGCCAGCAGTACCCCCACCGGGGAGCTGTTTTTT. This sequence encodes CASSTPTGELFF. The full variable domain, its missing parts supplied by reference TRBV28 and TRBJ2-2, is DVKVTQSSRYLVKRTGEKVFLECVQDMDHENMFWYRQDPGLGLRLIYFSYDVKMKEKGDIPEGYSVSREKKERFSLILESASTNQTSMYLCASSTPTGELFFGEGSRLTVL.

This clone has more than one count but fewer than ten. DNA for the CDR3: TGTGCCAGCAGCGGGAGGACGGTAGAGCGGGAGACCCAGTACTTC. Translated: CASSGRTVERETQYF. The chain is built from TRBV9 and TRBJ2-5; D possibly corresponds to TRBD2 (5 bases). V was clipped by 3 bases and J by 5 bases, with 17 bases between them. CDR1 SGDLS and CDR2 YYNGEE come from the germline V gene. The CDR3 has 15 amino acids. Combining the CDR3 with reference TRBV9 and TRBJ2-5 gives the whole variable domain DSGVTQTPKHLITATGQRVTLRCSPRSGDLSVYWYQQSLDQGLQFLIQYYNGEERAKGNILERFSAQQFPDLHSELNLSSLELGDSALYFCASSGRTVERETQYFGPGTRLLVL.

V is TRBV7-2 and J is TRBJ2-7; 8 positions match TRBD1. CDR1 SGHTA and CDR2 FQGNSA come from the germline V gene. This CDR3 comprises 15 residues. Germline trimming cut 4 bases from V and 4 bases from J; bases unmatched to any gene: 9. The CDR3 reads CASSYKTGGNYEQYF. The DNA for the CDR3 is TGTGCCAGCAGCTATAAAACAGGGGGGAATTACGAGCAGTACTTC.

The table lists this clone with a few counts. The chain employs TRBV4-2 and TRBJ2-7; 11 nucleotides match TRBD1. Germline V gene sequence: CDR1 LGHNA, CDR2 YNFKEQ. The ends lost 1 base at V and 7 bases at J; junction bases unmatched: 3. The CDR3 totals 14 residues. CDR3 protein: CASSQGTGGIEQYF. Written as DNA, the CDR3 is TGTGCCAGCAGCCAAGGGACAGGGGGCATTGAGCAGTACTTC.

The chain joins TRBV7-2 to TRBJ2-7; 7 bases line up with TRBD1. Germline CDR1 reads SGHTA; CDR2 reads FQGNSA. V shed 4 bases, J shed 7 bases, and the junction held 4 bases outside the gene matches. There are 12 residues in the CDR3. CDR3: CASSSTGVEQYF. In DNA, the CDR3 is TGTGCCAGCAGCTCCACAGGGGTTGAGCAGTACTTC.

V usage is TRBV9 and J usage is TRBJ1-4, with D hard to call. Trimming removed 0 bases at V and 8 bases at J, with 8 bases between. The CDR3 is 13 residues long. CDR1 is SGDLS, CDR2 YYNGEE, per germline. Here the CDR3 reads CASSVALTEKLFF. The CDR3 nucleotides read TGTGCCAGCAGCGTAGCTCTGACCGAAAAACTGTTTTTT. Together with reference TRBV9 and TRBJ1-4, the CDR3 gives the full variable domain: DSGVTQTPKHLITATGQRVTLRCSPRSGDLSVYWYQQSLDQGLQFLIQYYNGEERAKGNILERFSAQQFPDLHSELNLSSLELGDSALYFCASSVALTEKLFFGSGTQLSVL.

This clone was seen more than once but under ten times. The chain has TRBV28 and TRBJ2-7; D uncertain. CDR1 and CDR2 from the germline V gene are MDHEN and SYDVKM. Trimming pared 4 bases from V and 0 bases from J, leaving 1 base between. The CDR3 has 11 amino acids. Written as DNA, the CDR3 is TGTGCCAGCAGTTCCTCCTACGAGCAGTACTTC. This encodes CASSSSYEQYF. The variable domain in full, completed from reference TRBV28 and TRBJ2-7, reads DVKVTQSSRYLVKRTGEKVFLECVQDMDHENMFWYRQDPGLGLRLIYFSYDVKMKEKGDIPEGYSVSREKKERFSLILESASTNQTSMYLCASSSSYEQYFGPGTRLTVT.

This chain links TRBV7-8 with TRBJ1-2, with 8 bases identical to TRBD1. Germline loops: CDR1 SGHVS, CDR2 FQNEAQ. The CDR3 covers 15 residues. J gave up 1 base and V 8 bases, and 9 bases lay outside the gene matches. DNA for the CDR3: TGTGCCAGCGAGCTCCTGACAGGGGATAACTATGGCTACACCTTC. Translated: CASELLTGDNYGYTF.

CDR3 loop: CAWSGSSISYGYTF. CDR3 sequence (DNA): TGTGCCTGGAGTGGATCGTCTATTTCCTATGGCTACACCTTC. The gene calls are TRBV30 and TRBJ1-2; D remains ambiguous. Trimming left V 1 base short and J 4 bases short, with 13 bases between. This CDR3 spans 14 amino acids. Per the germline V gene, CDR1 is GTSNPN and CDR2 is SVGIG (reference sequence). The whole variable domain, filled in from reference TRBV30 and TRBJ1-2, reads SQTIHQWPATLVQPVGSPLSLECTVEGTSNPNLYWYRQAAGRGLQLLFYSVGIGQISSEVPQNLSASRPQDRQFILSSKKLLLSDSGFYLCAWSGSSISYGYTFGSGTRLTVV.

The rearrangement links TRBV25-1 to TRBJ1-2, with TRBD1 as a possible D gene (6 bases). This CDR3 has 15 residues. Between the trimmed V and J ends, which lost 1 base and 1 base, there was a span of 10 bases. From germline, CDR1 is MGHDK and CDR2 SYGVNS. The CDR3 reads CASSESRGGNYGYTF. The CDR3, as DNA: TGTGCCAGCAGTGAATCCAGGGGAGGTAACTATGGCTACACCTTC.

There are a few counts of this clone. The chain links TRBV4-2 to TRBJ1-2; D is ambiguous. There are 13 residues in the CDR3. CDR1 is LGHNA, CDR2 YNFKEQ, per germline. V was trimmed by 3 bases and J by 4 bases, leaving 9 bases between them. CDR3 DNA: TGTGCCAGCAGCCAGAACTTCCGCTATGGCTACACCTTC. It encodes CASSQNFRYGYTF.

J is TRBJ1-2 and V is TRBV9, with a weak D call TRBD1 (6 bases). Germline V lookup: CDR1 SGDLS, CDR2 YYNGEE. V lost 4 bases, J lost 5 bases, and 24 bases lay in between. The CDR3 is made up of 17 amino acids. Here the CDR3 reads CASSRRARGRGGYGYTF. CDR3 DNA sequence: TGTGCCAGCAGCCGACGGGCCCGGGGGCGCGGGGGATATGGCTACACCTTC.

The chain links TRBV12-5 to TRBJ2-3; no reliable D call. The CDR3 length is 11 residues. Trimming cost V 7 bases and J 6 bases, with 8 bases left between them. Germline V CDR1 and CDR2: LGHNT, FRNRAP. The CDR3 sequence is CASALSDTQYF. The CDR3 nucleotides read TGTGCTAGTGCTCTTAGTGATACGCAGTATTTT.

There are a few counts of this clone. The chain joins TRBV30 to TRBJ1-5; TRBD1 matches at 8 bases. The germline CDR1 and CDR2 sequences are GTSNPN and SVGIG (reference sequence). V was clipped by 7 bases and J by 6 bases; unmatched bases: 8. This CDR3 is built from 13 residues. CDR3 amino acids: CALSQGAGQPQHF. The CDR3 DNA reads as TGTGCCTTGTCTCAGGGGGCAGGTCAGCCCCAGCATTTT.

This clone was detected once. The chain couples TRBV25-1 to TRBJ1-1; maybe TRBD1 (6 bases). The CDR3 has 11 residues. The V gene's germline CDR1 is MGHDK and CDR2 SYGVNS. Trimming left V 5 bases short and J 11 bases short, with 12 bases between. CDR3 amino acids: CASSKGQIAFF. The CDR3 bases are TGTGCCAGCAGTAAAGGACAGATTGCTTTCTTT. The variable domain in full, with the rest retrieved from reference TRBV25-1 and TRBJ1-1, is EADIYQTPRYLVIGTGKKITLECSQTMGHDKMYWYQQDPGMELHLIHYSYGVNSTEKGDLSSESTVSRIRTEHFPLTLESARPSHTSQYLCASSKGQIAFFGQGTRLTVV.

This chain uses TRBV5-8 with TRBJ1-5; the D is unclear. Trimming removed 2 bases at V and 0 bases at J, with 9 bases between. Germline V gene sequence: CDR1 SGHTS, CDR2 YDEGEE. The CDR3 loop spans 15 amino acids. The CDR3, as DNA: TGTGCCAGCAGCTTTAGACTCTATAGCAATCAGCCCCAGCATTTT. This translates into CASSFRLYSNQPQHF.

This clone came up a few times. The chain is built from TRBV7-8 and TRBJ2-2; the match to TRBD1 covers 8 bases. Germline CDR1 is SGHVS and CDR2 is FQNEAQ. With 3 bases clipped from V and 4 bases from J, the junction kept 4 bases outside the gene matches. The CDR3 sequence is 15 residues long. The CDR3 bases are TGTGCCAGCAGCTTTGAGACAGGGGCCACCGGGGAGCTGTTTTTT. Translation: CASSFETGATGELFF.

The rearrangement links TRBV11-2 to TRBJ2-7; TRBD1 matches at 11 bases. Looked up from germline, CDR1 is SGHAT and CDR2 is FQNNGV. CDR3 length: 15 residues. V lost 5 bases to trimming and J lost 6 bases; unmatched junction nucleotides: 9. Here the CDR3 reads CASSPRTGGWSEQYF. Here the CDR3 DNA reads TGTGCCAGCAGCCCACGGACAGGGGGCTGGTCCGAGCAGTACTTC.

J is TRBJ2-1 and V is TRBV9; no firm D call. This CDR3 is built from 15 residues. V was cut by 0 bases and J by 1 base, with 8 bases left in between. CDR1 SGDLS and CDR2 YYNGEE come from the germline V gene. The CDR3 DNA follows: TGTGCCAGCAGCGTAGATCAAGGATCCTACAATGAGCAGTTCTTC. Protein: CASSVDQGSYNEQFF.

The rearrangement links TRBV9 to TRBJ2-7, with 8 bases identical to TRBD1. The CDR3 is made up of 14 amino acids. Per the germline V gene, CDR1 is SGDLS and CDR2 is YYNGEE. V was clipped by 3 bases and J by 6 bases; unmatched bases: 8. The CDR3 here is CASSAGTGPREQYF. The CDR3 DNA is TGTGCCAGCAGCGCTGGGACAGGTCCTCGCGAGCAGTACTTC. Full variable domain (outside the CDR3, taken from reference TRBV9 and TRBJ2-7): DSGVTQTPKHLITATGQRVTLRCSPRSGDLSVYWYQQSLDQGLQFLIQYYNGEERAKGNILERFSAQQFPDLHSELNLSSLELGDSALYFCASSAGTGPREQYFGPGTRLTVT.

The V and J genes are TRBV15 and TRBJ1-3; D ambiguous. The V and J ends lost 1 base and 0 bases respectively, with 13 bases between them. This CDR3 is 17 amino acids long. Germline V gene data show CDR1 as LNHNV and CDR2 as YYDKDF (reference sequence). The CDR3 reads CATSRGEGLVSGNTIYF. In nucleotides, the CDR3 is TGTGCCACCAGCAGAGGAGAGGGTCTAGTCTCTGGAAACACCATATATTTT.

The chain carries TRBV2 and TRBJ2-3; unclear D gene. The V end lost 5 bases, the J end lost 1 base, and 13 bases lay between the germline ends. The CDR3 runs to 15 residues. Germline assignment: CDR1 SNHLY and CDR2 FYNNEI. CDR3 sequence reads: CASSPRATGTDTQYF. For the CDR3, the DNA is TGTGCCAGCAGTCCTCGGGCCACGGGCACAGATACGCAGTATTTT.